These 31 T cell receptor beta chains were all obtained from the same sample, sequenced in a study of cytomegalovirus exposure and HLA in healthy donors. PCR employed 60 Vbeta and 13 Jbeta primers. Produced via immunoSEQ multiplex PCR; TCRdb's table is partial and in-frame only. The sample data list about 140,000 clones. The sequenced sample was PBMCs. The receptors were gathered from a woman aged 18 to 35 in good health and CMV-seronegative.

This chain uses TRBV6-4 with TRBJ2-1; 11 bases are a match to TRBD2. This CDR3 contains 16 residues. Germline trimming cut 5 bases from V and 7 bases from J; bases unmatched to any gene: 10. Germline V gives CDR1 MRHNA, CDR2 SNTAGT. The CDR3 DNA reads TGTGCCAGCAGTCTCGGGACTAGCGGAGGAAGTAATGAGCAGTTCTTC. Its translation is CASSLGTSGGSNEQFF.

J is TRBJ1-5 and V is TRBV7-9; D gene ambiguous. V gave up 4 bases and J gave up 7 bases, with 11 bases separating them. Germline assignment: CDR1 SEHNR and CDR2 FQNEAQ (reference sequence). The CDR3 contains 13 residues. This CDR3 reads CASSSDTIQPQHF. CDR3 bases: TGTGCCAGCAGCTCCGACACGATACAGCCCCAGCATTTT.

The rearrangement uses TRBV21-1 and TRBJ2-7; the D call of TRBD1 is as the table states it, not checked on the DNA. TRBV21-1 is annotated as a pseudogene. This CDR3 is 15 amino acids long. The CDR3 nucleotides read TGTGCCAGCAGCAATGTGGCAGGGAACTTTAACGAGCAGTACGTC. Amino acids: CASSNVAGNFNEQYV.

This chain connects TRBV7-2 to TRBJ1-1; tentative D call: TRBD1 (6 bases). Germline CDR1 reads SGHTA; CDR2 reads FQGNSA. V was cut by 1 base and J by 4 bases, with 16 bases left in between. CDR3 size: 16 residues. The CDR3 loop reads CASSLDFGQGSTEAFF. CDR3 sequence (DNA): TGTGCCAGCAGCTTAGATTTCGGGCAGGGGAGCACTGAAGCTTTCTTT.

The rearrangement uses TRBV9 and TRBJ1-2; 9 bases align to TRBD1. The CDR3 is made up of 14 amino acids. The V segment lost 4 bases and the J segment 5 bases; nucleotides outside the gene matches: 6. Germline values: CDR1 SGDLS, CDR2 YYNGEE. In DNA form, the CDR3 reads TGTGCCAGCAGCCCGCACAGGGGGCGATATGGCTACACCTTC. Translation: CASSPHRGRYGYTF.

In terms of frequency, this clone is medium-sized. The chain recombines TRBV4-3 with TRBJ2-3; D not certain. This CDR3 region has 15 residues. V was clipped by 1 base and J by 1 base, with 9 bases between them. CDR1 and CDR2 (germline): LGHNA, YSLEER. This CDR3 is CASSQGVVRTDTQYF. The CDR3 region has the DNA TGCGCCAGCAGCCAAGGAGTTGTACGCACAGATACGCAGTATTTT.

The gene calls are TRBV10-1 and TRBJ2-7; a possible D gene is TRBD2 (5 bases). V was shortened by 4 bases and J by 8 bases, with 18 bases between the two germline ends. Germline V gene data show CDR1 as WNHNN and CDR2 as SYGVQD (reference sequence). The CDR3 is made up of 14 amino acids. CDR3 region: CASSVSAASPQQYF. The CDR3 nucleotides read TGCGCCAGCAGTGTCTCAGCGGCTTCACCCCAGCAGTACTTC.

The V gene is TRBV29-1, the J gene TRBJ1-1; possibly TRBD1 for D (6 bases). Trimming shortened V by 7 bases and J by 0 bases, and 15 bases separated the two germline ends. Germline CDR1 SQVTM, CDR2 ANQGSEA. CDR3 length equals 14 residues. The CDR3 DNA follows: TGCAGCGCAGGGACACGCTATTTGAACACTGAAGCTTTCTTT. Its translation is CSAGTRYLNTEAFF.

Here the CDR3 reads CASSLGGRAPEEKLFF. In DNA, the CDR3 is TGCGCCAGCAGCTTGGGGGGCAGGGCACCCGAAGAAAAACTGTTTTTT. The chain is built from TRBV5-1 and TRBJ1-4; D is perhaps TRBD1 (5 bases). The V end lost 0 bases, the J end lost 8 bases, and 17 bases lay between the germline ends. Germline V gives CDR1 SGHRS, CDR2 YFSETQ. The CDR3 consists of 16 residues. Full variable domain (outside the CDR3, taken from reference TRBV5-1 and TRBJ1-4): KAGVTQTPRYLIKTRGQQVTLSCSPISGHRSVSWYQQTPGQGLQFLFEYFSETQRNKGNFPGRFSGRQFSNSRSEMNVSTLELGDSALYLCASSLGGRAPEEKLFFGSGTQLSVL.

This chain uses TRBV7-9 with TRBJ2-5; TRBD2 aligns across 7 bases. The tail of the sequence fits TRBJ2-7 better, so the J call may be wrong. The V gene's germline CDR1 is SEHNR and CDR2 FQNEAQ (reference sequence). The CDR3 loop spans 14 amino acids. CDR3 loop: CASSPRGENYEQYF. Written as DNA, the CDR3 is TGTGCCAGCAGCCCACGGGGGGAAAACTACGAGCAGTACTTC.

The chain is built from TRBV27 and TRBJ2-7; 7 nucleotides align to TRBD1. CDR1 MNHEY and CDR2 SMNVEV come from the germline V gene (reference sequence). J lost 6 bases, V lost 2 bases, and 10 bases had no gene match. The CDR3 length is 15 residues. The DNA of the CDR3 is TGTGCCAGCAGTTTACTGAGGACAGGAGGCAGCGAGCAGTACTTC. Encoded protein: CASSLLRTGGSEQYF.

The chain recombines TRBV7-9 with TRBJ2-5, with TRBD1 identical over 11 bases. The germline CDR1 and CDR2 sequences are SEHNR and FQNEAQ (reference sequence). CDR3 length equals 14 residues. J gave up 4 bases and V 5 bases, and 3 bases lay outside the gene matches. Here the CDR3 reads CASSLDRGRETQYF. Here the CDR3 DNA reads TGTGCCAGCAGCCTGGACAGGGGGCGAGAGACCCAGTACTTC.

This chain uses TRBV15 with TRBJ1-1, with 9 positions matching TRBD1. After removal of 1 base from V and 10 bases from J, the junction contained 4 bases not matched to a gene. The CDR3 loop spans 13 amino acids. The germline CDR1 and CDR2 sequences are LNHNV and YYDKDF (reference sequence). CDR3 sequence (DNA): TGTGCCACCAGCAGAGGCGGACAGGGGAGAGCTTTCTTT. This sequence encodes CATSRGGQGRAFF.

The chain joins TRBV7-3 to TRBJ2-1; D is unresolved. Germline assignment: CDR1 SGHTA and CDR2 FQGTGA. Deletions cut 2 bases from V and 7 bases from J, with 9 bases between. The CDR3 has 13 residues. The CDR3 DNA follows: TGTGCCAGCAGCTTAGCTGACTTAAATGAGCAGTTCTTC. This sequence encodes CASSLADLNEQFF.

The chain employs TRBV5-1 and TRBJ2-1; possible D gene TRBD1, 6 bases. The CDR3 runs 13 residues. Germline values: CDR1 SGHRS, CDR2 YFSETQ. V lost 4 bases, J lost 6 bases, and 11 bases lay in between. The CDR3 coding sequence is TGCGCCAGCAGCCCGGAACAGGGCAATGAGCAGTTCTTC. Its translation is CASSPEQGNEQFF.

The chain is built from TRBV4-2 and TRBJ1-3, with unresolved D. The V end was cut by 0 bases, the J end by 3 bases, with 9 bases between. This CDR3 contains 15 residues. Germline values: CDR1 LGHNA, CDR2 YNFKEQ. CDR3 in amino acids: CASSQDGRVGNTIYF. Here the CDR3 DNA reads TGTGCCAGCAGCCAAGACGGCCGGGTTGGAAACACCATATATTTT.

The chain combines TRBV5-1 with TRBJ2-7; 7 nucleotides agree with TRBD1. The trim removed 0 bases at V and 4 bases at J, leaving 7 bases unmatched. This CDR3 has 15 residues. The germline V gene encodes CDR1 SGHRS and CDR2 YFSETQ. CDR3 sequence (DNA): TGCGCCAGCAGCTTGGCTCCGGGACAGCAGTACGAGCAGTACTTC. Encoded protein: CASSLAPGQQYEQYF.

The chain combines TRBV5-6 with TRBJ2-1; D may be TRBD2 (5 bases). Germline CDR1 reads SGHDT; CDR2 reads YYEEEE. The CDR3 totals 15 residues. V lost 0 bases, J lost 3 bases, and 10 bases lay in between. The CDR3 DNA reads as TGTGCCAGCAGCTTGGTATCCGGGGACTACAATGAGCAGTTCTTC. This encodes CASSLVSGDYNEQFF.

Regarding this clone: This sample includes further DNA sequences coding for the same CDR3. This sequence joins TRBV5-1 and TRBJ2-7; 11 bases are a match to TRBD2. The CDR3 covers 15 residues. In germline, CDR1 is SGHRS, CDR2 YFSETQ. J gave up 4 bases and V 2 bases, and 5 bases lay outside the gene matches. CDR3 in amino acids: CASSFLAGGSYEQYF. The DNA of the CDR3 is TGCGCCAGCAGCTTTCTAGCGGGAGGTTCATACGAGCAGTACTTC.

This sequence joins TRBV5-6 and TRBJ2-7; D uncertain. Between the trimmed V and J ends, which lost 1 base and 6 bases, there was a span of 8 bases. The CDR3 covers 12 residues. Germline-derived CDR1 and CDR2 are SGHDT and YYEEEE. The CDR3: CASSLFGFEQYV. The CDR3 bases are TGTGCCAGCAGCTTGTTCGGGTTCGAGCAGTACGTC.

V and J are TRBV12-5 and TRBJ2-2; TRBD2 matches 7 bases. Losses at the gene ends were 9 bases for V and 6 bases for J; bases not matched to a gene: 13. This CDR3 has 15 amino acids. CDR1 LGHNT and CDR2 FRNRAP come from the germline V gene. This chain's CDR3 is CASSQSGLLAGELFF. CDR3 coding DNA: TGTGCTAGCTCCCAATCGGGACTACTGGCCGGGGAGCTGTTTTTT.

The chain employs TRBV11-3 and TRBJ2-1; D not certain. The CDR3 covers 15 residues. Trimming cost V 3 bases and J 6 bases, with 15 bases left between them. Looked up from germline, CDR1 is SGHNT and CDR2 is YENEEA. CDR3 sequence: CASSFTGTQSNEQFF. Here the CDR3 DNA reads TGTGCCAGCAGCTTTACGGGTACCCAATCCAATGAGCAGTTCTTC.

The gene calls are TRBV5-1 and TRBJ2-1; 7 bases match TRBD1. The CDR3 runs to 15 residues. The germline gives CDR1 SGHRS, CDR2 YFSETQ. V was pared by 7 bases and J by 0 bases, with 7 bases of the junction left unmatched. CDR3 residues: CASVPDRSSYNEQFF. In DNA, the CDR3 is TGCGCCAGCGTACCGGACAGGAGCTCCTACAATGAGCAGTTCTTC.

The chain carries TRBV2 and TRBJ2-1, with TRBD2 matching over 12 bases. The germline CDR1 and CDR2 sequences are SNHLY and FYNNEI. The CDR3 runs 12 residues. V was pared by 4 bases and J by 14 bases, with 3 bases of the junction left unmatched. The CDR3 sequence: CASSVLAGGEFF. The CDR3 coding sequence is TGTGCCAGCAGTGTTCTAGCGGGGGGGGAGTTCTTC.

The chain is built from TRBV25-1 and TRBJ2-7; TRBD1 matches at 9 bases. This CDR3 contains 14 residues. The germline gives CDR1 MGHDK, CDR2 SYGVNS. Germline trimming cut 6 bases from V and 3 bases from J; bases unmatched to any gene: 6. Written as DNA, the CDR3 is TGTGCCAGCAGGGCCCGGGACAGGGACTACGAGCAGTACTTC. Translated: CASRARDRDYEQYF.

The genes are TRBV6-5 and TRBJ1-1; D perhaps matches TRBD1 (5 bases). V lost 4 bases and J lost 4, with 10 bases in between. This CDR3 has 13 residues. Germline V gene data show CDR1 as MNHEY and CDR2 as SVGAGI. The CDR3 region has the DNA TGTGCCAGCAGTTCCAGGGTCCTCACTGAAGCTTTCTTT. It codes for CASSSRVLTEAFF.

Here the CDR3 DNA reads TGTGCCAGTAGTACAACTTCGGGTGTCTCCGAGCAGTACTTC. It translates to CASSTTSGVSEQYF. The chain couples TRBV19 to TRBJ2-7; D gene uncertain. Germline values: CDR1 LNHDA, CDR2 SQIVND (reference sequence). Between the trimmed V and J ends, which lost 4 bases and 6 bases, there was a span of 16 bases. The CDR3 runs 14 residues. Full variable domain (rest looked up from reference TRBV19 and TRBJ2-7): DGGITQSPKYLFRKEGQNVTLSCEQNLNHDAMYWYRQDPGQGLRLIYYSQIVNDFQKGDIAEGYSVSREKKESFPLTVTSAQKNPTAFYLCASSTTSGVSEQYFGPGTRLTVT.

The chain employs TRBV14 and TRBJ2-6, with 9 bases matching TRBD1. The CDR3 has 17 residues. Germline CDR1 and CDR2: SGHDN and FVKESK. The ends lost 6 bases at V and 4 bases at J; junction bases unmatched: 10. The CDR3 nucleotides are TGTGCCAGCAGGCAGACAGGGGGACTGAACGGGGCCAACGTCCTGACTTTC. Translated: CASRQTGGLNGANVLTF. Based on the CDR3 plus reference TRBV14 and TRBJ2-6, the full variable domain is EAGVTQFPSHSVIEKGQTVTLRCDPISGHDNLYWYRRVMGKEIKFLLHFVKESKQDESGMPNNRFLAERTGGTYSTLKVQPAELEDSGVYFCASRQTGGLNGANVLTFGAGSRLTVL.

This rearrangement joins TRBV4-1 to TRBJ1-2, with 7 nucleotides matching TRBD1. The CDR3 consists of 14 residues. Trimming cost V 2 bases and J 3 bases; bases outside gene matches: 3. Germline assignment: CDR1 MGHRA and CDR2 YSYEKL. The CDR3 coding sequence is TGCGCCAGCAGCCAACCCACAGGGGACTATGGCTACACCTTC. Protein product: CASSQPTGDYGYTF.

The V and J genes are TRBV27 and TRBJ2-1; TRBD2 agrees at 8 bases. V was pared by 5 bases and J by 7 bases, with 10 bases of the junction left unmatched. In germline, CDR1 is MNHEY, CDR2 SMNVEV (reference sequence). There are 15 residues in the CDR3. The CDR3: CASSPGLAPRNEQFF. The CDR3 coding sequence is TGTGCCAGCAGTCCTGGACTAGCTCCCCGAAATGAGCAGTTCTTC.

The CDR3 DNA sequence: TGTGCCAGCAGTTTATCCCTAACAGGGTCCCTCACTGAAGCTTTCTTT. This gives the protein CASSLSLTGSLTEAFF. This sequence joins TRBV28 and TRBJ1-1; TRBD1 might be the D (6 bases). V lost 1 base to trimming and J lost 4 bases, with 16 bases between them. Germline values: CDR1 MDHEN, CDR2 SYDVKM. The CDR3 runs to 16 residues.